What follows are 4 T cell receptor beta chains derived from one specimen sequenced in a study of shared clonotypes between healthy human individuals. Assay used: immunoSEQ multiplex PCR; TCRdb lists only in-frame clones, some missing. There are 550,000 to 800,000 clones in the sample; 74% occur only once, and approximately 1.7% lies in the top ten. Sample: memory CD4+ T cells sorted from blood. As for subset: CD45RA-negative fraction. These TCRs come from a woman in her 30s in good health.

As concerns this clone: Other DNA sequences in the same sample also yield this CDR3. The chain links TRBV6-5 to TRBJ2-3; D not certain. Germline-derived CDR1 and CDR2 are MNHEY and SVGAGI. The CDR3 contains 14 residues. Trimming took off 0 bases at V and 1 base at J, with 5 bases between the two ends. The CDR3 nucleotides are TGTGCCAGCAGTTACTCCCGAGGCACAGATACGCAGTATTTT. Amino acid sequence: CASSYSRGTDTQYF.

The rearrangement joins TRBV19 to TRBJ1-1, with a tentative D call TRBD1 (5 bases). CDR3 length: 14 amino acids. The germline V gene has CDR1 LNHDA and CDR2 SQIVND (reference sequence). Trimming left V 5 bases short and J 0 bases short, with 10 bases between. This CDR3 reads CASSRGVLNTEAFF. The DNA for the CDR3 is TGTGCCAGTAGTCGGGGGGTCTTGAACACTGAAGCTTTCTTT.

V and J are TRBV25-1 and TRBJ1-1; TRBD1 matches at 9 bases. CDR1 and CDR2 (germline): MGHDK, SYGVNS. The CDR3 runs to 15 residues. V lost 4 bases and J lost 5; bases outside the gene matches: 8. Here the CDR3 reads CASSVPGTGSTEAFF. The CDR3 bases are TGTGCCAGCAGTGTCCCAGGGACAGGGAGTACTGAAGCTTTCTTT.

The gene calls are TRBV11-2 and TRBJ2-1; 15 nucleotides align to TRBD2. After removal of 6 bases from V and 13 bases from J, the junction contained 4 bases not matched to a gene. The CDR3 is made up of 13 amino acids. Germline CDR1 and CDR2: SGHAT and FQNNGV. The CDR3 loop is CASSRTSGRAQFF. The CDR3 coding sequence is TGTGCCAGCAGTCGGACTAGCGGGAGGGCCCAGTTCTTC.